This T cell receptor (beta chain) originates from a study of T-cell memory formation after mild COVID-19. After 5'RACE with constant-segment primers, TCR alpha and TCR beta cDNA libraries carrying sample barcodes and UMIs were obtained. TCRdb re-derived calls from the 5' RACE reads in MiXCR, one entry per CDR3 protein. The sample holds under 110,000 distinct CDR3 sequences, over 15% seen once. This clonotype has more than one count but fewer than ten. Germline V gives CDR1 SGHRS, CDR2 YFSETQ. Trimming removed 4 bases at V and 10 bases at J, with 17 bases between. CDR3 length equals 13 residues. This chain links TRBV5-1 with TRBJ1-1, with D perhaps TRBD1 (6 bases). Sample: PBMCs or a T cell subset sorted from them (not recorded which). This receptor was obtained from an adult woman who had mild COVID-19 (a few samples of this study predate the infection). Cell type and time point are not known. The chain's CDR3 is CASSLGTPYVAFF. In DNA form, the CDR3 reads TGCGCCAGCAGCCTCGGGACACCGTATGTAGCTTTCTTT.